This paragraph reports one TCR beta chain. The authors' processing: Scientists estimated how many nucleated cells there were by amplifying reference gene primers. Sequencing was performed with immunoSEQ multiplex PCR; in TCRdb, only in-frame clones are kept and a portion is missing. V, J and clone size reflect that table, while D and trimming were determined from the DNA. The table has under 300,000 clones, roughly 90% seen once. Participants spanned ages about 18 to 90 years and resided in 20 to 30 US areas. This specimen comes from a study of blood T cell repertoires in COVID-19. As for the study in general: Samples of COVID-19 (acute and convalescent) were obtained from the United States, Italy and Spain. From T cells, B-cell-depleted T cells, or PBMCs came the material, which was cDNA or gDNA.

Germline CDR1 is LGHNA and CDR2 is YSLEER. V lost 7 bases, J lost 3 bases, and 7 bases stayed unmatched. This CDR3 is 14 amino acids long. This sequence was found in a woman in her 30s with acute COVID-19. This chain joins TRBV4-3 and TRBJ1-1; 8 bases align to TRBD1. Material for sequencing was PBMCs or T cells enriched from blood (not recorded which). CDR3 sequence (DNA): TGCGCCAGCACCTCAAACAGGGGGGACACTGAAGCTTTCTTT. Translation: CASTSNRGDTEAFF.